This T cell receptor (beta chain) was found in a study of liver allograft versus peripheral blood T cells. Study in general: Within transplanted livers, the T cell receptor repertoires were examined and compared against the repertoires present in the peripheral blood of liver transplant recipients.

The CDR3 length is 16 residues. Trimming at V came to 3 bases and at J to 2 bases, leaving 8 bases not matched to a gene. Germline V gene lookup returns CDR1 SGDLS and CDR2 YYNGEE. Using its own MiXCR run on the reads, TCRdb lists one record per CDR3 protein. The profile covers 5,600 or so distinct CDR3 sequences, with approximately 15% appearing a single time and 2.5% to 3% taken by the ten largest. Sample share makes this clonotype medium-sized. The rearrangement links TRBV9 to TRBJ1-2; TRBD1 matches at 9 bases. The source of this sequence is a human patient who had a liver transplant. Some of the T cells might come from the graft donor. CDR3 nucleotide sequence: TGTGCCAGCAGCGGGCAGGGACAGGGAGGAAACTATGGCTACACCTTC. As protein: CASSGQGQGGNYGYTF.